What follows are 28 T cell receptor beta chains derived from one specimen sequenced in a study of cytomegalovirus exposure and HLA in healthy donors. It was with 60 Vbeta and 13 Jbeta primers that the PCR ran. Libraries were prepared by immunoSEQ multiplex PCR; TCRdb keeps only in-frame clonotypes and omits some of them. This table holds some 120,000 clones, roughly 80% found once. Specimen: PBMCs. These receptors were collected from a man in his forties or fifties in good health and CMV-seronegative.

The rearrangement uses TRBV7-9 and TRBJ2-1; 8 bases fit TRBD1. Germline V gene sequence: CDR1 SEHNR, CDR2 FQNEAQ (reference sequence). With 1 base clipped from V and 6 bases from J, the junction kept 8 bases outside the gene matches. This CDR3 is built from 16 residues. CDR3 region: CASSLVVTGVLNEQFF. CDR3 coding DNA: TGTGCCAGCAGCTTAGTTGTGACAGGGGTCCTCAATGAGCAGTTCTTC.

This clone was found once. The rearrangement joins TRBV19 to TRBJ1-2; weak D call: TRBD1 (5 bases). V was cut by 7 bases and J by 7 bases, with 16 bases left in between. Germline V gene data show CDR1 as LNHDA and CDR2 as SQIVND (reference sequence). The CDR3 runs to 13 residues. The CDR3 region is CASTGGGFGGYTF. The DNA for the CDR3 is TGTGCCAGTACGGGTGGGGGGTTTGGTGGCTACACCTTC.

The gene calls are TRBV5-1 and TRBJ2-7, with D possibly TRBD1 on 8 matching bases. There are 13 residues in the CDR3. V dropped 4 bases and J dropped 5 bases, with 13 bases sitting between them. In germline, CDR1 is SGHRS, CDR2 YFSETQ. CDR3 coding DNA: TGCGCCAGCAGCCGACAGGGGACTAACGAGCAGTACTTC. Amino acid sequence: CASSRQGTNEQYF.

The V and J genes are TRBV7-2 and TRBJ1-3; 7 bases align to TRBD1. There are 13 residues in the CDR3. Germline loops: CDR1 SGHTA, CDR2 FQGNSA. The J segment lost 15 bases and the V segment lost 4 bases, leaving 12 bases of the junction unmatched. The CDR3 DNA follows: TGTGCCAGCAGCTATACAAGCACAGGGGAATCATATTTT. Translating it yields CASSYTSTGESYF.

The sample holds a few counts of this clone. The chain has TRBV2 and TRBJ2-7; 9 nucleotides agree with TRBD2. With V trimmed by 8 bases and J by 5 bases, 10 bases remained unmatched. CDR1 and CDR2 from the germline V gene are SNHLY and FYNNEI. The CDR3 is made up of 14 amino acids. The CDR3 here is CASLWGSGGNEQYF. The CDR3 nucleotides read TGTGCCAGCTTATGGGGTAGCGGGGGAAACGAGCAGTACTTC.

J is TRBJ2-3 and V is TRBV27; D is perhaps TRBD2 (5 bases). Deletions cut 6 bases from V and 4 bases from J, with 14 bases between. Germline V gene lookup returns CDR1 MNHEY and CDR2 SMNVEV (reference sequence). This CDR3 is 14 amino acids long. The CDR3 sequence: CASSQRLTADTQYF. In nucleotides, the CDR3 is TGTGCCAGCAGCCAGCGGCTGACGGCAGATACGCAGTATTTT.

The V gene is TRBV29-1, the J gene TRBJ2-1; D is unresolved. Germline V gene lookup returns CDR1 SQVTM and CDR2 ANQGSEA. The CDR3 covers 16 residues. V lost 0 bases to trimming and J lost 4 bases, with 16 bases between them. The CDR3 DNA sequence: TGCAGCGTTGAAGAGTCCTTAGCAGAAAAATACAATGAGCAGTTCTTC. Translation gives CSVEESLAEKYNEQFF.

The chain joins TRBV5-1 to TRBJ1-1, with D unresolved. The germline gives CDR1 SGHRS, CDR2 YFSETQ. V was trimmed by 4 bases and J by 5 bases, leaving 12 bases between them. The CDR3 is made up of 13 amino acids. This CDR3 is CASSKGLETEAFF. CDR3 sequence (DNA): TGCGCCAGCAGCAAAGGACTGGAGACTGAAGCTTTCTTT.

This chain connects TRBV27 to TRBJ1-2, with TRBD1 as a possible D gene (5 bases). Germline assignment: CDR1 MNHEY and CDR2 SMNVEV (reference sequence). The CDR3 spans 13 residues. Trimming took off 6 bases at V and 2 bases at J, with 10 bases between the two ends. The CDR3 nucleotides read TGTGCCAGCAGGACAGATGTCAACTATGGCTACACCTTC. Amino acid sequence: CASRTDVNYGYTF.

V and J are TRBV7-2 and TRBJ1-6; a weak D match, TRBD1 (6 bases). The CDR3 loop spans 15 amino acids. CDR1 SGHTA and CDR2 FQGNSA come from the germline V gene. V dropped 5 bases and J dropped 4 bases, with 12 bases sitting between them. The CDR3 nucleotides are TGTGCCAGCAGCGCCGGGACACCGTATAATTCACCCCTCCACTTT. It translates to CASSAGTPYNSPLHF.

The CDR3 here is CASSFEGFRGGSTEAFF. CDR3 coding DNA: TGCGCCAGCAGCTTCGAGGGTTTCAGGGGTGGGAGTACTGAAGCTTTCTTT. The rearrangement joins TRBV5-1 to TRBJ1-1; maybe TRBD1 (6 bases). The germline gives CDR1 SGHRS, CDR2 YFSETQ. V lost 2 bases and J 5 bases, leaving 22 bases between the germline ends. The CDR3 totals 17 residues. Looking up the rest from reference TRBV5-1 and TRBJ1-1 gives the full variable domain: KAGVTQTPRYLIKTRGQQVTLSCSPISGHRSVSWYQQTPGQGLQFLFEYFSETQRNKGNFPGRFSGRQFSNSRSEMNVSTLELGDSALYLCASSFEGFRGGSTEAFFGQGTRLTVV.

This rearrangement joins TRBV29-1 to TRBJ1-1; 9 nucleotides match TRBD1. Germline-derived CDR1 and CDR2 are SQVTM and ANQGSEA. CDR3 length: 15 amino acids. Trimming at V came to 2 bases and at J to 3 bases, leaving 7 bases not matched to a gene. The CDR3, as DNA: TGCAGCGTTGAACCTGGACAGGGGTTCGACACTGAAGCTTTCTTT. Translation gives CSVEPGQGFDTEAFF. Full variable domain (remainder filled in from reference TRBV29-1 and TRBJ1-1): SAVISQKPSRDICQRGTSLTIQCQVDSQVTMMFWYRQQPGQSLTLIATANQGSEATYESGFVIDKFPISRPNLTFSTLTVSNMSPEDSSIYLCSVEPGQGFDTEAFFGQGTRLTVV.

This sequence joins TRBV7-9 and TRBJ2-3; 9 nucleotides line up with TRBD2. Germline assignment: CDR1 SEHNR and CDR2 FQNEAQ (reference sequence). CDR3 length: 17 amino acids. The V segment lost 4 bases and the J segment 2 bases; nucleotides outside the gene matches: 10. DNA of the CDR3: TGTGCCAGCAGCTCCGAGGGCGGGAGGGCCCCCACAGATACGCAGTATTTT. Protein: CASSSEGGRAPTDTQYF.

Notes on this clone: Different DNA sequences within this sample yield the same CDR3. The J gene is TRBJ2-3, the V gene TRBV2, with a possible D match to TRBD2 (5 bases). The CDR3 totals 13 residues. Trimming pared 1 base from V and 3 bases from J, leaving 5 bases between. Germline CDR1 SNHLY, CDR2 FYNNEI. CDR3 region: CASSEGGTDTQYF. The DNA of the CDR3 is TGTGCCAGCAGTGAAGGAGGGACAGATACGCAGTATTTT.

The rearrangement uses TRBV4-1 and TRBJ2-1; perhaps TRBD1 as D (6 bases). The CDR3 runs to 16 residues. Germline-derived CDR1 and CDR2 are MGHRA and YSYEKL. Trimming cost V 2 bases and J 11 bases, with 22 bases left between them. In nucleotides, the CDR3 is TGCGCCAGCAGCCAAATCAGTCAGGGGACGAACCTTCAGCAGTTCTTC. Translating it yields CASSQISQGTNLQQFF.

Only a few counts were recorded for this clone. The chain carries TRBV7-2 and TRBJ1-1; the match to TRBD1 covers 8 bases. The J segment lost 7 bases and the V segment lost 1 base, leaving 5 bases of the junction unmatched. Germline lookup yields CDR1 SGHTA and CDR2 FQGNSA. This CDR3 is 14 amino acids long. The CDR3 region is CASSLVQGEVEAFF. The DNA for the CDR3 is TGTGCCAGCAGCTTAGTACAGGGGGAGGTTGAAGCTTTCTTT.

The chain has TRBV28 and TRBJ2-5, with 8 bases identical to TRBD1. CDR3 length: 15 residues. Germline loops: CDR1 MDHEN, CDR2 SYDVKM. Trimming took 5 bases from V and 2 from J; bases not matched to a gene: 7. For the CDR3, the DNA is TGTGCCAGCAGTCGGACAGGGTCCTCTCAAGAGACCCAGTACTTC. Protein product: CASSRTGSSQETQYF.

This chain uses TRBV28 with TRBJ2-7; D not certain. Germline values: CDR1 MDHEN, CDR2 SYDVKM. The CDR3 is 12 amino acids. V shed 3 bases and J shed 0 bases, with 3 bases lying between them. For the CDR3, the DNA is TGTGCCAGCAGTTTCGTCTCCTACGAGCAGTACTTC. Translation: CASSFVSYEQYF.

The rearrangement uses TRBV5-1 and TRBJ1-1, with a weak D call TRBD1 (5 bases). Trimming stripped 1 base from V and 3 bases from J, with 22 bases between. CDR1 is SGHRS and CDR2 is YFSETQ in the germline V gene. This CDR3 contains 18 residues. CDR3 in amino acids: CASSLRQSIGVWDTEAFF. CDR3 DNA: TGCGCCAGCAGCTTGAGGCAGTCCATAGGGGTGTGGGACACTGAAGCTTTCTTT.

Points on this clone: Its ends do not fully match the called genes, so a read error is possible. The chain recombines TRBV7-9 with TRBJ1-3, with 8 bases aligning to TRBD1. CDR3 length: 15 residues. Germline-derived CDR1 and CDR2 are SEHNR and FQNEAQ (reference sequence). CDR3 nucleotide sequence: TGTTCCAGCAGCTTATCCAGGGGGCCGAGGAGCACCATATATTTT. It translates to CSSSLSRGPRSTIYF.

This clone showed up just once. CDR3 region: CASSLGSAGKQETQYF. The DNA of the CDR3 is TGTGCCAGCAGCTTAGGATCAGCGGGAAAACAAGAGACCCAGTACTTC. This chain links TRBV7-2 with TRBJ2-5, with 7 bases aligning to TRBD2. CDR1 SGHTA and CDR2 FQGNSA come from the germline V gene. After removal of 1 base from V and 2 bases from J, the junction contained 7 bases not matched to a gene. This CDR3 has 16 residues.

This clone was counted between two and nine times. The chain recombines TRBV18 with TRBJ2-4; 7 bases are shared with TRBD2. The CDR3 is 14 amino acids. With V trimmed by 2 bases and J by 7 bases, 5 bases remained unmatched. Germline V gene data show CDR1 as KGHSH and CDR2 as LQKENI. The CDR3 DNA reads TGTGCCAGCTCACCAAGCGAGGGAGGGAACATTCAGTACTTC. Translated: CASSPSEGGNIQYF.

The chain has TRBV6-5 and TRBJ1-4; tentatively, D is TRBD1 (5 bases). This CDR3 has 15 residues. CDR1 and CDR2 (germline): MNHEY, SVGAGI. V was cut by 2 bases and J by 6 bases, with 13 bases left in between. The CDR3 protein is CASSYNGAYDEKLFF. The CDR3 nucleotides are TGTGCCAGCAGTTACAATGGGGCTTACGATGAAAAACTGTTTTTT.

This clone was found a few times. The CDR3 is CASSQEGRTGIDTQYF. The CDR3, as DNA: TGCGCCAGCAGCCAAGAGGGGAGGACAGGGATAGATACGCAGTATTTT. V usage is TRBV4-3 and J usage is TRBJ2-3, with 8 nucleotides matching TRBD1. Germline V gene lookup returns CDR1 LGHNA and CDR2 YSLEER. V shed 0 bases, J shed 5 bases, and the junction held 7 bases outside the gene matches. The CDR3 covers 16 residues.

The chain combines TRBV12-5 with TRBJ2-7; 7 bases are shared with TRBD1. The germline CDR1 and CDR2 sequences are LGHNT and FRNRAP. CDR3 size: 18 residues. Trimming took 6 bases from V and 0 from J; bases not matched to a gene: 17. The CDR3 sequence is CASGLRDSLLLTSYEQYF. In nucleotides, the CDR3 is TGTGCTAGTGGCCTCCGGGACAGTCTTCTATTAACCTCCTACGAGCAGTACTTC.

The V gene is TRBV19, the J gene TRBJ1-4, with 8 bases fitting TRBD1. The trim removed 5 bases at V and 7 bases at J, leaving 6 bases unmatched. In germline, CDR1 is LNHDA, CDR2 SQIVND (reference sequence). CDR3 length: 14 residues. The CDR3 protein is CASSSDRVSEKLFF. In nucleotides, the CDR3 is TGTGCCAGTAGTTCGGACAGGGTCTCTGAAAAACTGTTTTTT. The full variable domain, rest sourced from reference TRBV19 and TRBJ1-4, is DGGITQSPKYLFRKEGQNVTLSCEQNLNHDAMYWYRQDPGQGLRLIYYSQIVNDFQKGDIAEGYSVSREKKESFPLTVTSAQKNPTAFYLCASSSDRVSEKLFFGSGTQLSVL.

The rearrangement joins TRBV28 to TRBJ2-6, with D unresolved. Trimming removed 6 bases from V and 5 bases from J, with 5 bases in between. Germline CDR1 and CDR2: MDHEN and SYDVKM. The CDR3 covers 12 residues. CDR3 loop: CASRERANVLTF. The DNA for the CDR3 is TGTGCCAGCAGAGAGAGGGCCAACGTCCTGACTTTC.

The chain is built from TRBV6-6 and TRBJ2-5, with TRBD2 matching over 12 bases. Looked up from germline, CDR1 is MNHNY and CDR2 is SVGAGI (reference sequence). V lost 4 bases and J lost 5; bases outside the gene matches: 8. The CDR3 is made up of 16 amino acids. Here the CDR3 DNA reads TGTGCCAGCAGTTCTACTTCGACTAGCGGGAGTGAGACCCAGTACTTC. It is translated as CASSSTSTSGSETQYF.